These 12 T cell receptor beta chains were all obtained from the same sample, sequenced in a study of CD8+CD57+ T cells in acquired aplastic anemia. CDR3 and TCR beta VDJ profiling relied on a genomic DNA template. Each CDR3 protein gets one entry after TCRdb re-called the reads with MiXCR. The sample contains tens of thousands of distinct CDR3 sequences, 55% to 75% of which appear only once. The patients chosen for sequencing had shown expansion of CD8+CD57+ cells (detected by flow cytometry). The specimen was sorted CD4+, CD8+, or CD8+CD57+ T cells (not recorded which) from PBMCs. The receptor source for this set is a human donor with aplastic anemia.

The J gene is TRBJ2-6, the V gene TRBV4-2, with D unresolved. The germline gives CDR1 LGHNA, CDR2 YNFKEQ. V was clipped by 0 bases and J by 1 base, with 10 bases between them. The length of the CDR3 is 17 residues. CDR3 sequence reads: CASSQDRQGSGANVLTF. CDR3 sequence (DNA): TGTGCCAGCAGCCAAGATCGCCAAGGGTCTGGGGCCAACGTCCTGACTTTC.

The chain has TRBV11-1 and TRBJ2-5, with 15 bases matching TRBD2. CDR1 is SGHAT, CDR2 FQDESV, per germline (reference sequence). Trimming at V came to 5 bases and at J to 4 bases, leaving 8 bases not matched to a gene. The CDR3 extends over 17 amino acids. The CDR3 region is CASSPPGLAGGGETQYF. CDR3 DNA sequence: TGTGCCAGCAGCCCGCCGGGACTAGCGGGGGGTGGAGAGACCCAGTACTTC.

The chain couples TRBV9 to TRBJ1-5; D is unclear. V was shortened by 2 bases and J by 4 bases, with 10 bases between the two germline ends. The CDR3 spans 14 residues. Germline V gene lookup returns CDR1 SGDLS and CDR2 YYNGEE. CDR3: CASSVGGSNQPQHF. DNA of the CDR3: TGTGCCAGCAGCGTCGGAGGGTCAAATCAGCCCCAGCATTTT.

CDR3 protein: CATVDYANTGELFF. The CDR3, as DNA: TGTGCCACCGTAGACTACGCGAACACCGGGGAGCTGTTTTTT. The rearrangement joins TRBV10-3 to TRBJ2-2, with D possibly being TRBD2 (5 bases). The CDR3 runs to 14 residues. Trimming pared 10 bases from V and 0 bases from J, leaving 12 bases between. Germline V CDR1 and CDR2: ENHRY, SYGVKD.

This clonotype was observed once. This chain links TRBV4-1 with TRBJ2-5, with 11 bases that match TRBD1. Losses at the gene ends were 4 bases for V and 3 bases for J; bases not matched to a gene: 4. CDR1 is MGHRA and CDR2 is YSYEKL in the germline V gene. The CDR3 consists of 15 residues. The CDR3 region is CASSRGTGGEETQYF. The CDR3 bases are TGCGCCAGCAGCCGAGGGACAGGGGGTGAAGAGACCCAGTACTTC.

The count of this clonotype is one. The V and J genes are TRBV4-2 and TRBJ2-7; maybe TRBD2 (5 bases). V lost 1 base, J lost 2 bases, and 9 bases lay in between. The CDR3 runs 14 residues. Germline V gene sequence: CDR1 LGHNA, CDR2 YNFKEQ. Here the CDR3 reads CASSQVGSPYEQYF. CDR3 coding DNA: TGTGCCAGCAGCCAAGTGGGGAGTCCCTACGAGCAGTACTTC.

This clonotype has only a few counts. The chain links TRBV2 to TRBJ2-3, with D hard to call. Trimming shortened V by 6 bases and J by 0 bases, and 7 bases separated the two germline ends. This CDR3 contains 13 residues. Germline lookup yields CDR1 SNHLY and CDR2 FYNNEI. CDR3 bases: TGTGCCAGCAGCGGCCCTAGCACAGATACGCAGTATTTT. Its translation is CASSGPSTDTQYF.

The chain links TRBV4-2 to TRBJ2-7; 8 bases are a match to TRBD2. CDR3 length: 16 amino acids. Germline CDR1 is LGHNA and CDR2 is YNFKEQ. J was trimmed by 2 bases and V by 2 bases; bases with no gene match: 8. CDR3 DNA sequence: TGTGCCAGCAGCCAAAGTGCGGCGGGGGGAACCTACGAGCAGTACTTC. Translating gives CASSQSAAGGTYEQYF.

This clonotype was seen at least ten times. The V gene is TRBV27, the J gene TRBJ1-2; D not certain. V dropped 3 bases and J dropped 7 bases, with 12 bases sitting between them. CDR1 and CDR2 (germline): MNHEY, SMNVEV (reference sequence). The CDR3 totals 13 residues. This CDR3 is CASSFELGGGYTF. The CDR3 coding sequence is TGTGCCAGCAGTTTTGAACTAGGCGGTGGCTACACCTTC.

A few counts support this clonotype. The chain is built from TRBV10-2 and TRBJ2-7; D perhaps matches TRBD1 (6 bases). V was clipped by 7 bases and J by 0 bases, with 10 bases between them. The length of the CDR3 is 13 residues. The V gene's germline CDR1 is WSHSY and CDR2 SAAADI. CDR3 nucleotides: TGCGCCAGCACCACAGGGAACTCCTACGAGCAGTACTTC. This translates into CASTTGNSYEQYF.

This chain links TRBV20-1 with TRBJ2-7; D unclear. CDR1 and CDR2 from the germline V gene are DFQATT and SNEGSKA (reference sequence). V was trimmed by 0 bases and J by 0 bases, leaving 6 bases between them. There are 13 residues in the CDR3. CDR3 region: CSARERNSYEQYF. CDR3 coding DNA: TGCAGTGCTAGAGAACGGAACTCCTACGAGCAGTACTTC.

In this sample, this clonotype turned up once. V and J are TRBV9 and TRBJ1-1, with TRBD1 matching 10 bases. Germline assignment: CDR1 SGDLS and CDR2 YYNGEE. The CDR3 totals 13 residues. With 4 bases clipped from V and 10 bases from J, the junction kept 7 bases outside the gene matches. CDR3 protein: CASSNPGQGRAFF. The CDR3 DNA is TGTGCCAGCAGCAACCCGGGACAGGGGAGAGCTTTCTTT.